What follows are 31 T cell receptor beta chains derived from one specimen sequenced in a study of beta chain features in type 1 diabetes. Expressed TCRB transcripts got sequenced, as all isolated RNA was reverse transcribed. TCRdb's table, derived via immunoSEQ multiplex PCR, lists solely in-frame clones and lacks some. This sample has 400,000 to 500,000 clones, with around 14% found just once. Sequencing input: naive CD4+ T cells from blood. These receptors were taken from a man aged 25 to 40 in good health.

V gene TRBV29-1 combines with J gene TRBJ1-2; 9 bases fit TRBD1. J gave up 7 bases and V 6 bases, and 9 bases lay outside the gene matches. Germline lookup yields CDR1 SQVTM and CDR2 ANQGSEA. The CDR3 loop spans 13 amino acids. The CDR3 spells CSVTDRGLGGYTF. Written as DNA, the CDR3 is TGCAGCGTGACGGACAGGGGTTTGGGTGGCTACACCTTC.

The rearrangement joins TRBV30 to TRBJ1-2; no definite D call. V gave up 0 bases and J gave up 7 bases, with 9 bases separating them. This CDR3 spans 12 amino acids. Germline V CDR1 and CDR2: GTSNPN, SVGIG (reference sequence). CDR3 region: CAWSVAAGGYTF. In DNA form, the CDR3 reads TGTGCCTGGAGTGTGGCGGCCGGTGGCTACACCTTC.

This clone was seen a few times. This sequence joins TRBV11-2 and TRBJ2-3, with D tentatively TRBD1 or TRBD2 (6 bases each). The CDR3 runs 15 residues. V lost 6 bases, J lost 2 bases, and 15 bases lay in between. The V gene's germline CDR1 is SGHAT and CDR2 FQNNGV. The CDR3 reads CASSPSGGFTDTQYF. CDR3 in DNA: TGTGCCAGCAGTCCTTCCGGGGGCTTCACAGATACGCAGTATTTT.

This clone appeared many times. Additional DNA sequences in this sample encode the identical CDR3. The V and J genes are TRBV30 and TRBJ2-2, with D uncertain. V lost 3 bases to trimming and J lost 5 bases, with 4 bases between them. CDR3 size: 11 residues. The germline CDR1 and CDR2 sequences are GTSNPN and SVGIG (reference sequence). As DNA, the CDR3 is TGTGCCTGGAGCCAAACCGGGGAGCTGTTTTTT. This gives the protein CAWSQTGELFF.

This clone showed up just a few times. The CDR3 coding sequence is TGTGCCAGCTCACTTGTCGGACAGGCCTCCTACGAGCAGTACTTC. Amino acids: CASSLVGQASYEQYF. J is TRBJ2-7 and V is TRBV18, with TRBD1 identical over 7 bases. The germline gives CDR1 KGHSH, CDR2 LQKENI. CDR3 length equals 15 residues. V shed 4 bases and J 0 bases; nucleotides not matched to a gene: 6.

The CDR3 spells CASSLEVLATYEQYF. CDR3 sequence (DNA): TGTGCCAGCAGCTTAGAGGTACTAGCGACGTACGAGCAGTACTTC. V and J are TRBV7-2 and TRBJ2-7, with 7 bases fitting TRBD2. Germline V gives CDR1 SGHTA, CDR2 FQGNSA. The junction had 7 bases not matched to a gene; V was cut back by 1 base and J by 4 bases. CDR3 length equals 15 residues.

In this sample, this clone turned up a few times. The genes are TRBV9 and TRBJ2-5; TRBD2 agrees at 13 bases. The V segment lost 4 bases and the J segment 2 bases; nucleotides outside the gene matches: 5. Germline CDR1 is SGDLS and CDR2 is YYNGEE. The CDR3 has 16 residues. CDR3 DNA sequence: TGTGCCAGCAGCTCGGGACTAGCGGGGACGCAAGAGACCCAGTACTTC. It codes for CASSSGLAGTQETQYF.

This clone has just a few counts. This same CDR3 is encoded by further DNA sequences in the sample. V and J are TRBV5-1 and TRBJ2-5; D remains unclear. The CDR3 spans 11 residues. The germline gives CDR1 SGHRS, CDR2 YFSETQ. Trimming removed 3 bases at V and 3 bases at J, with 3 bases between. The CDR3 sequence: CASSYKETQYF. CDR3 sequence (DNA): TGCGCCAGCAGCTATAAAGAGACCCAGTACTTC.

Only a few counts were recorded for this clone. This chain uses TRBV2 with TRBJ2-7; TRBD2 agrees at 11 bases. The V gene end was trimmed by 8 bases and the J gene end by 6 bases; junction bases not matched to a gene: 6. Germline CDR1 reads SNHLY; CDR2 reads FYNNEI. This CDR3 is 13 amino acids long. CDR3 sequence: CASSWLAGGEQYV. Written as DNA, the CDR3 is TGTGCCAGCTCGTGGCTAGCGGGAGGCGAGCAGTACGTC.

For this clone: The same CDR3 is also encoded by other DNA sequences in this sample. The chain combines TRBV7-2 with TRBJ1-2; 10 nucleotides agree with TRBD1. Germline CDR1 is SGHTA and CDR2 is FQGNSA. The V and J ends lost 5 bases and 3 bases, in that order; junction bases with no gene match: 3. The CDR3 loop spans 14 amino acids. The CDR3 reads CASSPGQGYYGYTF. In DNA form, the CDR3 reads TGTGCCAGCAGCCCGGGACAGGGGTACTATGGCTACACCTTC.

The chain carries TRBV7-9 and TRBJ2-5, with D uncertain. The CDR3 runs to 11 residues. The germline CDR1 and CDR2 sequences are SEHNR and FQNEAQ (reference sequence). V gave up 1 base and J gave up 9 bases, with 6 bases separating them. Here the CDR3 reads CASSLGGAQYF. In nucleotides, the CDR3 is TGTGCCAGCAGCTTAGGTGGGGCCCAGTACTTC.

This chain links TRBV27 with TRBJ2-7; no firm D call. CDR3 length equals 15 residues. Germline V gene lookup returns CDR1 MNHEY and CDR2 SMNVEV (reference sequence). The DNA for the CDR3 is TGTGCCAGCAGTCCTGACCCACAGTTCTCCCACGAGCAGTACGTC. Amino acid sequence: CASSPDPQFSHEQYV.

CDR3 bases: TGCGCCAGCAGCCAACGTGGGGGTGGCTTTAGCACAGATACGCAGTATTTT. Translating gives CASSQRGGGFSTDTQYF. J is TRBJ2-3 and V is TRBV4-1; D could derive from TRBD1 or TRBD2 (5 bases each). V was clipped by 2 bases and J by 0 bases, with 15 bases between them. The V gene's germline CDR1 is MGHRA and CDR2 YSYEKL. The CDR3 runs 17 residues.

This clone was recorded a few times. The gene calls are TRBV4-3 and TRBJ2-1; TRBD2 agrees at 11 bases. Looked up from germline, CDR1 is LGHNA and CDR2 is YSLEER. V was pared by 1 base and J by 8 bases, with 7 bases of the junction left unmatched. The CDR3 has 16 residues. CDR3 sequence reads: CASSQGASGRSDEQFF. The CDR3 DNA follows: TGCGCCAGCAGCCAAGGGGCTAGCGGGAGGAGCGATGAGCAGTTCTTC.

The gene calls are TRBV7-8 and TRBJ2-7, with D possibly matching TRBD1 (5 bases). The V end was cut by 5 bases, the J end by 0 bases, with 8 bases between. The CDR3 has 13 amino acids. Per the germline V gene, CDR1 is SGHVS and CDR2 is FQNEAQ. DNA for the CDR3: TGTGCCAGCAGCGCAGACAGCTCCTACGAGCAGTACGTC. Its protein is CASSADSSYEQYV.

CDR3 nucleotide sequence: TGTGCCAGCAGATTTAGCGCGAACACCGGGGAGCTGTTTTTT. Its translation is CASRFSANTGELFF. The chain recombines TRBV9 with TRBJ2-2; the D gene is possibly TRBD2 (5 bases). Germline CDR1 is SGDLS and CDR2 is YYNGEE. The CDR3 spans 14 residues. Trimming removed 5 bases from V and 0 bases from J, with 8 bases in between.

The rearrangement uses TRBV9 and TRBJ2-2, with 9 positions matching TRBD2. Germline V lookup: CDR1 SGDLS, CDR2 YYNGEE. V was clipped by 3 bases and J by 6 bases; unmatched bases: 6. The CDR3 spans 15 residues. CDR3 bases: TGTGCCAGCAGCGCCGGGACTAGCAAGGCCGGGGAGCTGTTTTTT. Amino acids: CASSAGTSKAGELFF.

The chain links TRBV4-1 to TRBJ1-4, with a possible D match to TRBD1 (5 bases). Germline V lookup: CDR1 MGHRA, CDR2 YSYEKL. The CDR3 totals 16 residues. V gave up 0 bases and J gave up 5 bases, with 13 bases separating them. The CDR3 sequence is CASSQDRRGTNEKLFF. In nucleotides, the CDR3 is TGCGCCAGCAGCCAAGATCGCAGAGGGACGAATGAAAAACTGTTTTTT.

The V call is TRBV6-5, the J call TRBJ2-7; TRBD2 is a possible D gene (5 bases). Germline V gene lookup returns CDR1 MNHEY and CDR2 SVGAGI. V was cut by 6 bases and J by 6 bases, with 15 bases left in between. The CDR3 runs to 13 residues. CDR3 region: CASSRTAGGEQYF. In DNA, the CDR3 is TGTGCCAGCAGCCGCACCGCTGGAGGCGAGCAGTACTTC.

The chain is built from TRBV7-2 and TRBJ1-5, with D maybe TRBD1 (6 bases). Per the germline V gene, CDR1 is SGHTA and CDR2 is FQGNSA. V lost 4 bases and J lost 1, with 11 bases in between. CDR3 length: 15 residues. CDR3: CASSSGGTSNQPQHF. The CDR3 DNA reads as TGTGCCAGCAGCTCCGGCGGGACAAGCAATCAGCCCCAGCATTTT.

This clone was counted between two and nine times. The rearrangement joins TRBV4-2 to TRBJ2-1, with D possibly TRBD1 on 6 matching bases. In germline, CDR1 is LGHNA, CDR2 YNFKEQ. Trimming left V 3 bases short and J 6 bases short, with 18 bases between. CDR3 length: 16 residues. CDR3 region: CASSQRNTGMFNEQFF. In nucleotides, the CDR3 is TGTGCCAGCAGCCAGAGAAATACAGGGATGTTCAATGAGCAGTTCTTC.

The rearrangement joins TRBV19 to TRBJ2-1, with 8 bases fitting TRBD1. The CDR3 covers 15 residues. Germline lookup yields CDR1 LNHDA and CDR2 SQIVND (reference sequence). V was clipped by 7 bases and J by 12 bases; unmatched bases: 17. CDR3 sequence: CASNHGDRTGSRQFF. CDR3 DNA sequence: TGTGCCAGTAATCATGGGGACAGGACAGGGAGTCGGCAGTTCTTC.

The chain links TRBV30 to TRBJ1-1; D is unresolved. The CDR3 is 17 amino acids. V was cut by 5 bases and J by 0 bases, with 22 bases left in between. Germline CDR1 and CDR2: GTSNPN and SVGIG (reference sequence). CDR3 sequence: CAWGFSPGRRMNTEAFF. CDR3 DNA: TGTGCCTGGGGGTTCTCCCCGGGCAGGCGGATGAACACTGAAGCTTTCTTT.

This clone occurred a few times. V is TRBV7-2 and J is TRBJ2-2, with 10 bases matching TRBD2. Per germline, CDR1 SGHTA and CDR2 FQGNSA. This CDR3 is built from 15 residues. The J segment lost 4 bases and the V segment lost 1 base, leaving 0 bases of the junction unmatched. The CDR3 nucleotides read TGTGCCAGCAGCTTAGGACTAGCGGGCACCGGGGAGCTGTTTTTT. It encodes CASSLGLAGTGELFF.

This clone showed up just a few times. This chain connects TRBV10-3 to TRBJ2-5, with a weak D call TRBD1 (6 bases). Trimming took 9 bases from V and 2 from J, leaving 13 bases between them. The CDR3 length is 13 residues. Germline V gene data show CDR1 as ENHRY and CDR2 as SYGVKD. The CDR3 loop reads CAIKDSLQETQYF. In DNA form, the CDR3 reads TGTGCCATTAAGGACAGTTTACAAGAGACCCAGTACTTC.

This clone was counted between two and nine times. This chain links TRBV7-2 with TRBJ2-1; D remains ambiguous. This CDR3 is built from 13 residues. The V gene lost 5 bases and the J gene lost 3 bases, with 8 bases spanning the gap. CDR1 and CDR2 from the germline V gene are SGHTA and FQGNSA. DNA of the CDR3: TGTGCCAGCAGCATCGGAGTCTACAATGAGCAGTTCTTC. Protein: CASSIGVYNEQFF.

This clone was counted a few times. This sequence joins TRBV29-1 and TRBJ2-3, with 8 bases that match TRBD1. Germline loops: CDR1 SQVTM, CDR2 ANQGSEA. V lost 6 bases, J lost 5 bases, and 10 bases stayed unmatched. CDR3 length: 14 residues. The CDR3: CSVIPGQVGDTQYF. In DNA form, the CDR3 reads TGCAGCGTAATACCGGGACAGGTGGGAGATACGCAGTATTTT.

In its sample, this clone was seen a few times. The CDR3 nucleotides read TGTGCCAGCAGCAAAGCGCGAGGTGGTTCACCCCTCCACTTT. This encodes CASSKARGGSPLHF. The chain links TRBV21-1 to TRBJ1-6. TRBV21-1 corresponds to a pseudogene. The CDR3 sequence is 14 residues long.

The V and J genes are TRBV7-2 and TRBJ2-7; 9 bases are shared with TRBD2. The CDR3 is 14 amino acids. Germline V CDR1 and CDR2: SGHTA, FQGNSA. Unmatched junction bases numbered 4, after V lost 0 bases and J lost 7 bases. This CDR3 reads CASSLAGLAREQYV. CDR3 coding DNA: TGTGCCAGCAGCTTAGCCGGACTAGCGAGGGAGCAGTACGTC.

This clone has more than one count but fewer than ten. The rearrangement joins TRBV7-2 to TRBJ2-4; 8 bases align to TRBD2. CDR3 length: 12 amino acids. V shed 5 bases, J shed 8 bases, and the junction held 2 bases outside the gene matches. CDR1 and CDR2 from the germline V gene are SGHTA and FQGNSA. DNA of the CDR3: TGTGCCAGCAGCCCGGGACTAGACATTCAGTACTTC. Translating gives CASSPGLDIQYF.

This clone was found a few times. The J gene is TRBJ2-5, the V gene TRBV6-5, with D tentatively TRBD1 (6 bases). Germline CDR1 and CDR2: MNHEY and SVGAGI. Between the trimmed V and J ends, which lost 0 bases and 4 bases, there was a span of 15 bases. The CDR3 spans 16 residues. The chain's CDR3 is CASSYSATGARETQYF. In DNA form, the CDR3 reads TGTGCCAGCAGTTACTCAGCGACAGGAGCTCGAGAGACCCAGTACTTC.